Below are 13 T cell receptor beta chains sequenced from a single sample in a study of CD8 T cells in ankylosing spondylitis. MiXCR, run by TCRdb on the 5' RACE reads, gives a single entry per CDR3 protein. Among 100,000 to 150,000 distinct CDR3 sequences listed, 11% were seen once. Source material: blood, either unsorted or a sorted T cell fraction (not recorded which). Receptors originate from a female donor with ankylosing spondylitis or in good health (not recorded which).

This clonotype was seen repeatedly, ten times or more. CDR3: CASSWNGGGQETQYF. The CDR3 DNA reads as TGCGCCAGCAGCTGGAATGGAGGAGGGCAAGAGACCCAGTACTTC. The gene calls are TRBV5-1 and TRBJ2-5, with D possibly TRBD2 on 6 matching bases. Germline V CDR1 and CDR2: SGHRS, YFSETQ. V lost 3 bases, J lost 2 bases, and 14 bases lay in between. There are 15 residues in the CDR3.

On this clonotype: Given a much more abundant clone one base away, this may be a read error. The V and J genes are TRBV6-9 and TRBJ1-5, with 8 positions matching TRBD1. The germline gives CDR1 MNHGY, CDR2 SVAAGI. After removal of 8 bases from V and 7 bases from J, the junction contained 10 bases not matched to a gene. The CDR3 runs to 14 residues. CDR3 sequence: CASFGQGIGQPQHF. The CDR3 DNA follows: TGTGCCAGCTTTGGACAGGGTATTGGCCAGCCCCAGCATTTT.

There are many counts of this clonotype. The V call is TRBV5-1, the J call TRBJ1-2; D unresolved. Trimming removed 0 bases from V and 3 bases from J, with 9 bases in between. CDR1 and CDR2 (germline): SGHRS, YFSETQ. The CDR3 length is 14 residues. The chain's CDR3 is CASSLARTDYGYTF. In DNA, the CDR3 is TGCGCCAGCAGCTTGGCCAGGACGGACTATGGCTACACCTTC.

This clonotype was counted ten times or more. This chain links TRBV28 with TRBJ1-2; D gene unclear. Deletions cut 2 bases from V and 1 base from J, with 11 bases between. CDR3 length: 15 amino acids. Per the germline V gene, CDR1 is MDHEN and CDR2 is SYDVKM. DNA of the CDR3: TGTGCCAGCAGTTTACCAACGGCTCTTAACTATGGCTACACCTTC. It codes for CASSLPTALNYGYTF.

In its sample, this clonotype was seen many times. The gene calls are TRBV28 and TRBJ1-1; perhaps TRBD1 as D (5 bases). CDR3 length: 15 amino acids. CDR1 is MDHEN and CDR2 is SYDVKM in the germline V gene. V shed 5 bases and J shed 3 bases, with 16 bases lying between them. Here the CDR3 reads CASSIPRGAYTEAFF. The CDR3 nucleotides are TGTGCCAGCAGTATCCCCCGAGGGGCTTACACTGAAGCTTTCTTT. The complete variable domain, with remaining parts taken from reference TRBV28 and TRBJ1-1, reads DVKVTQSSRYLVKRTGEKVFLECVQDMDHENMFWYRQDPGLGLRLIYFSYDVKMKEKGDIPEGYSVSREKKERFSLILESASTNQTSMYLCASSIPRGAYTEAFFGQGTRLTVV.

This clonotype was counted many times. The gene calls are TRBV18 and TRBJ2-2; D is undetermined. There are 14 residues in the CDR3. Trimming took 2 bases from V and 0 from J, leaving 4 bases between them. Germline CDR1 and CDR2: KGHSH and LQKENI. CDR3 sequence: CASSPFPNTGELFF. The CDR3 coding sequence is TGTGCCAGCTCACCATTTCCGAACACCGGGGAGCTGTTTTTT.

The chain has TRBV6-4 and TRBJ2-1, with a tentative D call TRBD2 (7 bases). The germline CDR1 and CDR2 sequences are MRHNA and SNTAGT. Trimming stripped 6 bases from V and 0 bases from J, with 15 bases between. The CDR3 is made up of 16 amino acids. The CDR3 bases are TGTGCCAGCAGACCCAGGGGAGGGGACTCCTACAATGAGCAGTTCTTC. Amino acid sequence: CASRPRGGDSYNEQFF.

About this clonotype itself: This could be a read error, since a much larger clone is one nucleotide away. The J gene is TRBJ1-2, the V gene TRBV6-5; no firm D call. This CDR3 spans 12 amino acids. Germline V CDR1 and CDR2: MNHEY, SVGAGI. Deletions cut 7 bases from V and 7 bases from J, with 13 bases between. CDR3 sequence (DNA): TGTGCCAGCATTGCGCCCCTCGGTGGCTACACCTTC. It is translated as CASIAPLGGYTF.

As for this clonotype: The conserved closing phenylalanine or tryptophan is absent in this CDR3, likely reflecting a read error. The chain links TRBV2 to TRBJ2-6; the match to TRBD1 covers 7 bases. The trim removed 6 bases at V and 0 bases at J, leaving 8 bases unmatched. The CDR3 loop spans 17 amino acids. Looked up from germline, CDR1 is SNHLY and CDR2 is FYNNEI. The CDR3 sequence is CASRDRFFLSGANVLTL. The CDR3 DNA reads TGTGCCAGCAGGGACAGGTTTTTCCTCTCTGGGGCCAACGTCCTGACTCTC.

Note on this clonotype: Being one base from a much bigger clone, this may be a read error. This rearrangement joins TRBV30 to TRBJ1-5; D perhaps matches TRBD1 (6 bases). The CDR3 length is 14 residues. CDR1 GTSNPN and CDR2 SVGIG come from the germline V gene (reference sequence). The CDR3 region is CAWSWTDGNQHQHF. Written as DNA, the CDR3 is TGTGCCTGGAGTTGGACAGACGGCAATCAGCACCAGCATTTT. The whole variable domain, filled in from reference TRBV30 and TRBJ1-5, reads SQTIHQWPATLVQPVGSPLSLECTVEGTSNPNLYWYRQAAGRGLQLLFYSVGIGQISSEVPQNLSASRPQDRQFILSSKKLLLSDSGFYLCAWSWTDGNQHQHFGDGTRLSIL.

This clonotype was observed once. The CDR3 coding sequence is TGTGCCAGCTCACCAGTTAAGGGGAACACTGAAGCTTTCTTT. It specifies CASSPVKGNTEAFF. The chain has TRBV18 and TRBJ1-1; D gene unclear. This CDR3 has 14 amino acids. CDR1 is KGHSH and CDR2 is LQKENI in the germline V gene. V lost 2 bases, J lost 1 base, and 8 bases lay in between.

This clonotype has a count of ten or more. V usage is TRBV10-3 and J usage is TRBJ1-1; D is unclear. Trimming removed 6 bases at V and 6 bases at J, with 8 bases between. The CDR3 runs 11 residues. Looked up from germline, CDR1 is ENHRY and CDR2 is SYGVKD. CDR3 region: CAIRDVAEAFF. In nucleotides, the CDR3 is TGTGCCATCAGGGATGTGGCTGAAGCTTTCTTT.

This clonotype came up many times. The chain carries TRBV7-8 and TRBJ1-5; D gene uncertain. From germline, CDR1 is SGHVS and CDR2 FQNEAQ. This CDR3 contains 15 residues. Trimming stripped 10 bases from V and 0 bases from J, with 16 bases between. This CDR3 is CATRRTMDSNQPQHF. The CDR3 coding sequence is TGTGCCACGCGACGGACCATGGATAGCAATCAGCCCCAGCATTTT.